The entry below gives a single TCR beta chain sequence along with its context. The CDR3 loop spans 15 amino acids. The V gene lost 5 bases and the J gene lost 1 base, with 14 bases spanning the gap. Germline lookup yields CDR1 SGHTA and CDR2 FQGNSA. Generated by immunoSEQ multiplex PCR, the TCRdb table keeps only in-frame clones and is missing some. This sample has some 150,000 clones, with around nine tenths found just once. The data were obtained in a study of cytomegalovirus exposure and HLA in healthy donors. The chain couples TRBV7-2 to TRBJ1-1; D not certain. The sequenced material came from PBMCs. This sequence originates from a man aged 18 to 30 in good health and CMV-seronegative. Here the CDR3 DNA reads TGTGCCAGCAGCCCCACCCGGGTAAGGAACACTGAAGCTTTCTTT. Translation: CASSPTRVRNTEAFF.